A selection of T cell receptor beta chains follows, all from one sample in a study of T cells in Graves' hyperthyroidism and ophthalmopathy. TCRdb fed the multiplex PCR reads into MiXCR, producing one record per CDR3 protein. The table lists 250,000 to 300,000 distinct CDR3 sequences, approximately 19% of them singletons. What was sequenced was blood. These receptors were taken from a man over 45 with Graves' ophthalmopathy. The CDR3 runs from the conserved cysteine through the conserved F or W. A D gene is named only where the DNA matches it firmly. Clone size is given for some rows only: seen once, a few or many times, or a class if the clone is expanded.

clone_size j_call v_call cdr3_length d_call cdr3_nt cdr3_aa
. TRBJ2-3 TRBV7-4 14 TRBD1 TGTGCCAGCAGCTACAGGGGGCGCATGGATACGCAGTATTTT CASSYRGRMDTQYF
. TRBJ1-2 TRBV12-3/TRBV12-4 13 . TGTGCCAGCAGTCAACAGGCTAACTATGGCTACACCTTC CASSQQANYGYTF
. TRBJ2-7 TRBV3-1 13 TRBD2 TGTGCCAGCAGCCAAGAGGCGGGAGGTGAGCAGTACTTC CASSQEAGGEQYF
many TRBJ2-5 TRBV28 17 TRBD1 TGTGCCAGCCATCAACAACTCAACCGGGACAGCCAAGAGACCCAGTACTTC CASHQQLNRDSQETQYF
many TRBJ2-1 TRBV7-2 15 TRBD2 TGTGCCAGCAGCTTTATTAGCGGGATAGTCCATGAGCAGTTCTTC CASSFISGIVHEQFF
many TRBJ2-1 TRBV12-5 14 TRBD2 TGTGCTAGTCGAAAAGCGGGAGGAACCAATGAGCAGTTCTTC CASRKAGGTNEQFF
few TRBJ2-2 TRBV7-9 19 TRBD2 TGTGCCAGCAGGCGAGGGACTAGCGGGAGGGCCCGAAACACCGGGGAGCTGTTTTTT CASRRGTSGRARNTGELFF
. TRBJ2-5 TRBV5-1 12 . TGCGCCAGCAGCATTAGCGAAGAGACCCAGTACTTC CASSISEETQYF
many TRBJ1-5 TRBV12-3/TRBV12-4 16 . TGTGCCAGCAGTTTAGGATTCCGGGGGGCAAATCAGCCCCAGCATTTT CASSLGFRGANQPQHF
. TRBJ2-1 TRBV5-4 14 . TGTGCCAGCAGCTTGGCCCTAGGGGGCAATGAGCAGTTCTTC CASSLALGGNEQFF
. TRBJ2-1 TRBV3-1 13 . TGTGCCAGCAGCCAAGGAGGGGCGTATGAGCAGTTCTTC CASSQGGAYEQFF
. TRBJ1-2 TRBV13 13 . TGTGCCAGCAGTTCAACAGGTGGCTATGGCTACACCTTC CASSSTGGYGYTF
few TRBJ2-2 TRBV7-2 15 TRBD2 TGTGCCAGCAGCTTAGGCGAGCGGGAGATCGGGGAGCTGTTTTTT CASSLGEREIGELFF
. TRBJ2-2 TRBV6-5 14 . TGTGCCAGCAATATTAAACGGGAGACCGGGGAGCTGTTTTTT CASNIKRETGELFF
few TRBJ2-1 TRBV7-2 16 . TGTGCCAGCAGCTTAGATGGCGGCCGGTCCTACAATGAGCAGTTCTTC CASSLDGGRSYNEQFF
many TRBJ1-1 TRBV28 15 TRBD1 TGTGCCAGCAGTACGGCCGGGACAGTGAACACTGAAGCTTTCTTT CASSTAGTVNTEAFF
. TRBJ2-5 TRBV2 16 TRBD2 TGTGCCAGCAGCGGAGGTAGCGGGAGGGTTCTGGAGACCCAGTACTTC CASSGGSGRVLETQYF
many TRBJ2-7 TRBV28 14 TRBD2 TGTGCCAGCAGTTTGACTAGCTTTTCCTACGAGCAGTACTTC CASSLTSFSYEQYF
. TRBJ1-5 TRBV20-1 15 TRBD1 TGCAGTGCTAGAGATTCCCGACAGGGGGCTCGGCCCCAGCATTTT CSARDSRQGARPQHF
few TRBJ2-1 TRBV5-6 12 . TGTGCCAGCAGTCGGTCTTACAATGAGCAGTTCTTC CASSRSYNEQFF
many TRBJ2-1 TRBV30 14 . TGTGCCTGGAGTGTACGAGGGTCCTACAATGAGCAGTTCTTC CAWSVRGSYNEQFF
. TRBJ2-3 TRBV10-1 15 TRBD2 TGCGCCAGCAGTGCCGGGACTAGCGGAACAGATACGCAGTATTTT CASSAGTSGTDTQYF
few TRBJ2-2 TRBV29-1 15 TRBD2 TGCAGCGTCCGAGTTGGGGGGGCGAACACCGGGGAGCTGTTTTTT CSVRVGGANTGELFF
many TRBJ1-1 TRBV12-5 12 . TGTGCTAGTGGCCTCACCCACACTGAAGCTTTCTTT CASGLTHTEAFF
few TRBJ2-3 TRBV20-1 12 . TGCAGTGCTAGAGCCTCGGGCGGTACGCAGTATTTT CSARASGGTQYF
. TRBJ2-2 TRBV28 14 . TGTGCCAGCAGCACCGCGGGGGCTGCCGGGGAGCTGTTTTTT CASSTAGAAGELFF
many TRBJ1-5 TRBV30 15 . TGTGCCTGGAGTGTAGGACAGAAACTCAATCAGCCCCAGCATTTT CAWSVGQKLNQPQHF
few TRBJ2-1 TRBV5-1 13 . TGCGCCAGCAGCCCAATGGGAGCCGGGGAGCAGTTCTTC CASSPMGAGEQFF
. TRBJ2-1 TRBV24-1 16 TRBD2 TGTGCCACCAGTGATTTGTTGTCTAGCGGGAGCAATGAGCAGTTCTTC CATSDLLSSGSNEQFF
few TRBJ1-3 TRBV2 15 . TGTGCCAGCAGCTCGACGGGCCTCTCTGGAAACACCATATATTTT CASSSTGLSGNTIYF
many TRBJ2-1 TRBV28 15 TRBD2 TGTGCCAGCAGTCCCGCCAGCGGGAGGCGCAATGAGCAGTTCTTC CASSPASGRRNEQFF
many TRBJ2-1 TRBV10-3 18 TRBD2 TGTGCCATCAGTGACCCCGGACTAGCGGGACCAAACTACAATGAGCAGTTCTTC CAISDPGLAGPNYNEQFF
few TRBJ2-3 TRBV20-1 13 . TGCAGTGCTAGAGATCCCGGGTGGGGTTTGCAGTATTTT CSARDPGWGLQYF
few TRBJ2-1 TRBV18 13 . TGTGCCAGCTCACCAAAGAGGTGGAATGAGCAGTTCTTC CASSPKRWNEQFF
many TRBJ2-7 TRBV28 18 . TGTGCCAGCAGGGCCGGACAGTCTCCACTCCTCCCTCCGACGGAGCAGTACTTC CASRAGQSPLLPPTEQYF
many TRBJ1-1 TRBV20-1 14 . TGCAGTGCTAGAGATCAGAGGGGGTTCACTGAAGCTTTCTTT CSARDQRGFTEAFF
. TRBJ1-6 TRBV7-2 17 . TGTGCCAGCAGCCCCCAAACTGGGGTGATCGGTAATTCACCCCTCCACTTT CASSPQTGVIGNSPLHF
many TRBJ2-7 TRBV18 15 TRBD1 TGTGCCAGCTCCCTCAGATCGACAGGGCTCTACGAGCAGTACTTC CASSLRSTGLYEQYF
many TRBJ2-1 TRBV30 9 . TGTGCCACGGGGGCTGAGCAGTTCTTC CATGAEQFF
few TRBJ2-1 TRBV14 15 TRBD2 TGTGCCAGCAGTCGTACTAGCGGGAGCCACAATGAGCAGTTCTTC CASSRTSGSHNEQFF
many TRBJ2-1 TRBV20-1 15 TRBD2 TGCAGTGCACCCGGTCCTAGCGGGGCCTACAATGAGCAGTTCTTC CSAPGPSGAYNEQFF
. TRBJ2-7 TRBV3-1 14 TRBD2 TGTGCCGCGGCTGGCGGGACTAGCGGATACGAGCAGTACTTC CAAAGGTSGYEQYF
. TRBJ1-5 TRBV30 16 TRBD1 TGTGCCTGGAGTGTACGGGGCAGGGGGGGCAATCAGCCCCAGCATTTT CAWSVRGRGGNQPQHF
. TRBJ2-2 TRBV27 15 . TGTGCCAGCAGTTTTAGGGGAGTTAACACCGGGGAGCTGTTTTTT CASSFRGVNTGELFF
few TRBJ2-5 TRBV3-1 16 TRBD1 TGTGCCAGCAGCCAAGACCAGACAGGGGGTCGGGAGACCCAGTACTTC CASSQDQTGGRETQYF
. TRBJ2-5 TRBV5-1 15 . TGCGCCAGCAGCATCGGCTTTAGGGGGGGCGAGACCCAGTACTTC CASSIGFRGGETQYF
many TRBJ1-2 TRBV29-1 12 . TGCAGCGCGGGACCGGGCGGCTATGGCTACACCTTC CSAGPGGYGYTF
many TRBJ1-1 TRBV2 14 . TGTGCCAGCAGTGAAGTGACGGGGGGGACTGAAGCTTTCTTT CASSEVTGGTEAFF
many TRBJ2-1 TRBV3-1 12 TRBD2 TGTGCCAGCAGCCAAACTAGCGAGGAGCAGTTCTTC CASSQTSEEQFF
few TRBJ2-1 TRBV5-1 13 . TGCGCCAGCAGCTCGCCTAGCTACAATGAGCAGTTCTTC CASSSPSYNEQFF
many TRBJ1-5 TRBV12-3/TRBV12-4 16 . TGTGCCAGCCGAGCCCACCGAGGGCGAGCCGATCAGCCCCAGCATTTT CASRAHRGRADQPQHF
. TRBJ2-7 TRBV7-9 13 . TGTGCCAGCAGCGTAAGGGGTTCCAACGAGCAGTACTTC CASSVRGSNEQYF
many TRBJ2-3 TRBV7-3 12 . TGTGCCAGCAGCCTCACCGGGGATACGCAGTATTTT CASSLTGDTQYF
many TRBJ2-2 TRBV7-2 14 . TGTGCCAGCAGCCCTCACGGGGGCGGCGGGGAGCTGTTTTTT CASSPHGGGGELFF
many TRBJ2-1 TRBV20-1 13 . TGCAGTGTTTTTGGCGAGTCCTACAATGAGCAGTTCTTC CSVFGESYNEQFF